The next 17 T cell receptor beta chains were all read from a single sample in a study of CD8+CD57+ T cells in acquired aplastic anemia. Genomic DNA served as template for TCR beta VDJ and CDR3 profiling. TCRdb re-called the reads through MiXCR, storing one row per CDR3 protein. The sample has approximately 200,000 distinct CDR3 sequences, 54% seen once; the top ten hold around a sixth. Sequenced sample: sorted CD4+, CD8+, or CD8+CD57+ T cells (not recorded which) from PBMCs. These receptors all come from a human donor in good health, serving as a control.

This clonotype was seen repeatedly, ten times or more. The genes are TRBV2 and TRBJ1-5; D might be TRBD1 (5 bases). This CDR3 is 14 amino acids long. CDR1 and CDR2 from the germline V gene are SNHLY and FYNNEI. Trimming removed 2 bases at V and 4 bases at J, with 9 bases between. The CDR3 region is CASSESQGNQPQHF. The DNA for the CDR3 is TGTGCCAGCAGTGAATCTCAGGGAAATCAGCCCCAGCATTTT.

The rearrangement uses TRBV12-3 or TRBV12-4 and TRBJ2-7; 13 bases are shared with TRBD2. There are 15 residues in the CDR3. The V and J ends lost 6 bases and 3 bases, in that order; junction bases with no gene match: 5. CDR3 protein: CASRTGTSGVYEQYF. CDR3 coding DNA: TGTGCCAGCAGGACCGGGACTAGCGGGGTCTACGAGCAGTACTTC.

V and J are TRBV20-1 and TRBJ1-6; D remains ambiguous. V shed 2 bases and J shed 12 bases, with 8 bases lying between them. The CDR3 runs to 11 residues. The germline gives CDR1 DFQATT, CDR2 SNEGSKA (reference sequence). The CDR3 DNA reads as TGCAGTGCTAGATTTATGGGACCCCTCCACTTT. Protein: CSARFMGPLHF.

The genes are TRBV27 and TRBJ1-2; D unclear. The germline gives CDR1 MNHEY, CDR2 SMNVEV (reference sequence). The CDR3 totals 19 residues. Between the trimmed V and J ends, which lost 1 base and 4 bases, there was a span of 25 bases. The CDR3 sequence is CASSLYGDRQEDYPYGYTF. CDR3 coding DNA: TGTGCCAGCAGTTTATATGGAGACCGGCAGGAAGATTATCCCTATGGCTACACCTTC.

This clonotype came up many times. The chain employs TRBV2 and TRBJ1-1, with TRBD1 identical over 9 bases. Germline CDR1 and CDR2: SNHLY and FYNNEI. V was pared by 6 bases and J by 2 bases, with 4 bases of the junction left unmatched. CDR3 length equals 14 residues. Written as DNA, the CDR3 is TGTGCCAGCAGGGGACAGGGAGGAAACACTGAAGCTTTCTTT. Its protein product is CASRGQGGNTEAFF.

Concerning this clonotype: The conserved closing phenylalanine or tryptophan is absent in this CDR3, likely reflecting a read error. Because the CDR3's place on the DNA is in doubt, the DNA is left out and the CDR3 is given as listed by TCRdb. This rearrangement joins TRBV7-2 to TRBJ2-5. Germline V gives CDR1 SGHTA, CDR2 FQGNSA. The CDR3 sequence runs 8 residues, both termini included. CDR3 loop: CASSSRTS.

Concerning this clonotype itself: The junction and the germline gene differ at one end; a read error may be behind it. The chain uses TRBV10-1 and TRBJ2-5; 10 bases agree with TRBD2. Germline V CDR1 and CDR2: WNHNN, SYGVQD (reference sequence). The CDR3 length is 15 residues. The CDR3 here is CAIRRGLAEGETQYF. The CDR3 nucleotides are TGTGCCATCAGGAGAGGACTAGCGGAAGGAGAGACCCAGTACTTC.

This clonotype has a count of ten or more. The chain joins TRBV12-3 or TRBV12-4 to TRBJ1-2, with D possibly matching TRBD1 (5 bases). V was pared by 2 bases and J by 5 bases, with 12 bases between. The CDR3 extends over 14 amino acids. As DNA, the CDR3 is TGTGCCAGCAGTTTACAGGGTTTTGGGTATGGCTACACCTTC. Translating it yields CASSLQGFGYGYTF.

This clonotype turned up a few times. The chain employs TRBV10-1 and TRBJ2-7, with 7 bases identical to TRBD2. Losses at the gene ends were 6 bases for V and 2 bases for J; bases not matched to a gene: 7. The germline V gene has CDR1 WNHNN and CDR2 SYGVQD (reference sequence). The CDR3 spans 14 residues. CDR3 sequence: CASRGGTGTYEQYF. The DNA of the CDR3 is TGCGCCAGCAGGGGGGGGACGGGCACCTACGAGCAGTACTTC.

This clonotype was detected ten times or more. J is TRBJ2-5 and V is TRBV12-3 or TRBV12-4; 10 bases match TRBD2. The CDR3 is made up of 15 amino acids. The V gene end was trimmed by 6 bases and the J gene end by 5 bases; junction bases not matched to a gene: 9. The CDR3 loop is CASSPQRGGGETQYF. In DNA form, the CDR3 reads TGTGCCAGCAGCCCCCAGCGGGGGGGCGGTGAGACCCAGTACTTC.

This clonotype was seen repeatedly, ten times or more. This may arise from a read error, as a much more abundant clone is one base away. The chain has TRBV19 and TRBJ1-1; D is perhaps TRBD1 (6 bases). Germline V CDR1 and CDR2: LNHDA, SQIVND (reference sequence). The V gene lost 5 bases and the J gene lost 7 bases, with 11 bases spanning the gap. The CDR3 extends over 12 amino acids. The CDR3 reads CASSRRQDEAFF. CDR3 bases: TGTGCCAGTAGTCGGAGACAGGATGAAGCTTTCTTT.

The chain combines TRBV15 with TRBJ2-7; tentative D call: TRBD2 (6 bases). Germline CDR1 reads LNHNV; CDR2 reads YYDKDF (reference sequence). Trimming took 2 bases from V and 1 from J, leaving 12 bases between them. The CDR3 has 15 amino acids. The CDR3 loop is CATSRSPGESYEQYF. The CDR3, as DNA: TGTGCCACCAGCAGATCCCCGGGGGAGTCCTACGAGCAGTACTTC.

V usage is TRBV19 and J usage is TRBJ1-1; D ambiguous. V gave up 9 bases and J gave up 0 bases, with 14 bases separating them. The CDR3 consists of 14 residues. The germline CDR1 and CDR2 sequences are LNHDA and SQIVND (reference sequence). The CDR3 spells CASNLGSLNTEAFF. Written as DNA, the CDR3 is TGTGCCAGCAATCTGGGCAGTTTGAACACTGAAGCTTTCTTT.

In this sample, this clonotype turned up many times. The chain's CDR3 is CASSLGGATQYF. The CDR3 DNA is TGTGCCAGCAGCTTAGGAGGGGCTACGCAGTATTTT. The chain recombines TRBV7-2 with TRBJ2-3; D tentatively fits TRBD1 or TRBD2 (5 bases each). The V and J ends lost 1 base and 8 bases respectively, with 7 bases between them. Looked up from germline, CDR1 is SGHTA and CDR2 is FQGNSA. CDR3 length: 12 residues.

The chain couples TRBV29-1 to TRBJ2-2; D ambiguous. Looked up from germline, CDR1 is SQVTM and CDR2 is ANQGSEA. V gave up 3 bases and J gave up 0 bases, with 8 bases separating them. The CDR3 spans 14 residues. The CDR3 sequence: CSVEEMTNTGELFF. Here the CDR3 DNA reads TGCAGCGTTGAGGAGATGACGAACACCGGGGAGCTGTTTTTT.

V gene TRBV7-2 combines with J gene TRBJ1-2, with 11 bases aligning to TRBD1. V lost 5 bases and J lost 7; bases outside the gene matches: 6. Germline V gives CDR1 SGHTA, CDR2 FQGNSA. The CDR3 consists of 14 residues. CDR3 nucleotide sequence: TGTGCCAGCAGCCCAAGGACAGGGGGCGGTGGCTACACCTTC. Its protein is CASSPRTGGGGYTF.

V is TRBV12-3 or TRBV12-4 and J is TRBJ1-1; 7 nucleotides line up with TRBD1. V lost 5 bases and J lost 13; bases outside the gene matches: 13. This CDR3 region has 13 residues. The CDR3 bases are TGTGCCAGCAGTATTGGCCCCGGGCAGGGGGGTTTCTTT. Protein product: CASSIGPGQGGFF.